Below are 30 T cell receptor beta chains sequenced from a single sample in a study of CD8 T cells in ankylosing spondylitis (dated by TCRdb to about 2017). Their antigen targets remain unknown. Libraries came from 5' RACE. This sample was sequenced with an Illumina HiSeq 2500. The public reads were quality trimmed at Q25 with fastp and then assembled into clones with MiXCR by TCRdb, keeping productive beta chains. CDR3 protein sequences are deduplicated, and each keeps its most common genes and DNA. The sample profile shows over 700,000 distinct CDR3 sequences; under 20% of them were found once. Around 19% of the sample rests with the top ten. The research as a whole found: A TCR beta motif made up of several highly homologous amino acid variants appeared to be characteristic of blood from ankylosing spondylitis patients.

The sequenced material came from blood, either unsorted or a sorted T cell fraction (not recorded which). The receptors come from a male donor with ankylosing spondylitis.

The CDR3: CATSRDRSPGAQYF. CDR3 DNA sequence: TGTGCCACCAGCAGAGATCGGTCCCCCGGTGCGCAGTATTTT. The chain employs TRBV15 and TRBJ2-3; the D is unclear. Germline V CDR1 and CDR2: LNHNV, YYDKDF (reference sequence). Trimming took off 0 bases at V and 10 bases at J, with 14 bases between the two ends. The CDR3 spans 14 residues.

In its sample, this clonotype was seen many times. CDR3 residues: CSAAGDSYEQYF. The DNA of the CDR3 is TGCAGTGCAGCGGGGGACTCCTACGAGCAGTACTTC. This sequence joins TRBV20-1 and TRBJ2-7; TRBD2 matches 8 bases. This CDR3 contains 12 residues. The germline V gene encodes CDR1 DFQATT and CDR2 SNEGSKA (reference sequence). Trimming took 6 bases from V and 0 from J; bases not matched to a gene: 1.

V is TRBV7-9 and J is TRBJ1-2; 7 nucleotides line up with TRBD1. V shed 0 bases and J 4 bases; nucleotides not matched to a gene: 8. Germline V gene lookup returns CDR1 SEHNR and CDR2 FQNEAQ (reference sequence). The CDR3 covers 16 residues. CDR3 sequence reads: CASSLAEVGQFYGYTF. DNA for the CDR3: TGTGCCAGCAGCTTAGCGGAGGTGGGACAGTTCTATGGCTACACCTTC.

The CDR3 loop is CASSQEGGGRGNEQFF. Here the CDR3 DNA reads TGCGCCAGCAGCCAAGAGGGAGGCGGGAGAGGGAATGAGCAGTTCTTC. This chain joins TRBV4-1 and TRBJ2-1; 7 bases are a match to TRBD2. The CDR3 consists of 16 residues. CDR1 is MGHRA and CDR2 is YSYEKL in the germline V gene. The V gene end was trimmed by 0 bases and the J gene end by 7 bases; junction bases not matched to a gene: 9.

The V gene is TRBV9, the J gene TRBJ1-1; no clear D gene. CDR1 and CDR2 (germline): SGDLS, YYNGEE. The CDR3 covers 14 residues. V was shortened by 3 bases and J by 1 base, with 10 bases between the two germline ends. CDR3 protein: CASSALPGNTEAFF. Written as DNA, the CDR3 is TGTGCCAGCAGCGCCCTTCCAGGGAACACTGAAGCTTTCTTT. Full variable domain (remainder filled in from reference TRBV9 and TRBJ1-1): DSGVTQTPKHLITATGQRVTLRCSPRSGDLSVYWYQQSLDQGLQFLIQYYNGEERAKGNILERFSAQQFPDLHSELNLSSLELGDSALYFCASSALPGNTEAFFGQGTRLTVV.

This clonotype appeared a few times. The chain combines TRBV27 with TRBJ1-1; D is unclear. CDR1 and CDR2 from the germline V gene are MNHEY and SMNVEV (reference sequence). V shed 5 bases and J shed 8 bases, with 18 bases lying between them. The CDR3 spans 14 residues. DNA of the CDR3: TGTGCCAGCAGTCCGCCTCCCTTAGGAGGGGAAGCTTTCTTT. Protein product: CASSPPPLGGEAFF.

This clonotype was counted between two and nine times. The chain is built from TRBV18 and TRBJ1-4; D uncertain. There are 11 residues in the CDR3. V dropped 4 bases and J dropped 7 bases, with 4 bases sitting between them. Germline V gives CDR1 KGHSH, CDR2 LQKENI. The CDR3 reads CASSRGEKLFF. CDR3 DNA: TGTGCCAGCTCACGAGGTGAAAAACTGTTTTTT.

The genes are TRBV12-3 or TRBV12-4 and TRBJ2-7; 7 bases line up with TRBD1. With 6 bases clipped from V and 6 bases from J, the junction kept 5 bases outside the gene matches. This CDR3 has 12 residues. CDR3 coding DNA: TGTGCCAGCAGCACAAGGGGGCGCGAGCAGTACTTC. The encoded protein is CASSTRGREQYF.

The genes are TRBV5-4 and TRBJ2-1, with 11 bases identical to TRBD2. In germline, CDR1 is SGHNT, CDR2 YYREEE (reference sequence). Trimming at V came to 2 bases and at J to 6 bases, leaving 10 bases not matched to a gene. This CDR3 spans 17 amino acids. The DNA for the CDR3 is TGTGCCAGCAGCTTTGCCCTCTTTGGACTAGCGGGCAATGAGCAGTTCTTC. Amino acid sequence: CASSFALFGLAGNEQFF.

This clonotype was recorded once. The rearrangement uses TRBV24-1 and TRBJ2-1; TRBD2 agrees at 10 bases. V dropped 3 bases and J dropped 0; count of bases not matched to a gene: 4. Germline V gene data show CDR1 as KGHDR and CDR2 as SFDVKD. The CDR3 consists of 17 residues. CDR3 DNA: TGTGCCACCAGTGATCCCTTAGCGGGAGGCTCCTACAATGAGCAGTTCTTC. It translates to CATSDPLAGGSYNEQFF.

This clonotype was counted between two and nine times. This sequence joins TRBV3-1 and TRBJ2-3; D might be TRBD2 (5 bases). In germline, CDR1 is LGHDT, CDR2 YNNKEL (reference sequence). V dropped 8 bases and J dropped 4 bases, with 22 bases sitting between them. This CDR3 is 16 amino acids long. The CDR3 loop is CASSLLALGSADTQYF. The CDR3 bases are TGTGCCAGCTCGCTTCTCGCGTTGGGGAGTGCAGATACGCAGTATTTT.

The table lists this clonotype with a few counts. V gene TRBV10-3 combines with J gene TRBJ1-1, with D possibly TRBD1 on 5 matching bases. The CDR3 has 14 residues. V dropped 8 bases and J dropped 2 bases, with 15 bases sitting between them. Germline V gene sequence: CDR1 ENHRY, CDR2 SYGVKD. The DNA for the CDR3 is TGTGCCATCTCCAGTGGGGGAGAAAACACTGAAGCTTTCTTT. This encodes CAISSGGENTEAFF.

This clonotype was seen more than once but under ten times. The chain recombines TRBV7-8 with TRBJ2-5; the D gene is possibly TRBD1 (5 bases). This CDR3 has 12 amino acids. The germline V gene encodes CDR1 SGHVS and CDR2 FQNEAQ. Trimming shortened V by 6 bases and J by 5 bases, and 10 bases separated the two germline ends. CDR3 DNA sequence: TGTGCCAGCAGAGCAGGGTTGGAGACCCAGTACTTC. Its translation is CASRAGLETQYF.

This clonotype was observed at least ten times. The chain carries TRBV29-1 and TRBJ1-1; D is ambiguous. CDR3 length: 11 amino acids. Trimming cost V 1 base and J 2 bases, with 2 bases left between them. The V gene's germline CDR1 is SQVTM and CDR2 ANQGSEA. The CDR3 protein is CSVEGNTEAFF. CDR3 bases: TGCAGCGTTGAAGGCAACACTGAAGCTTTCTTT.

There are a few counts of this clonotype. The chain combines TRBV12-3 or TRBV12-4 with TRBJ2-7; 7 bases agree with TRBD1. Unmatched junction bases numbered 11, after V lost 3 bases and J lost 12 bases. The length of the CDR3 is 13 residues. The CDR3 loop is CASSLGTGVMAYF. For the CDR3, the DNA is TGTGCCAGCAGTTTGGGCACAGGGGTTATGGCGTACTTC.

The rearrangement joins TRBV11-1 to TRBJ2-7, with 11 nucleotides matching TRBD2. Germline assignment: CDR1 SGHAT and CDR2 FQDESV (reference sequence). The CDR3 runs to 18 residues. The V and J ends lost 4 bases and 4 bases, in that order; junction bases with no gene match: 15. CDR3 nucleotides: TGTGCCAGCAGCTCCCAGCTCAGGCTAGCGGGAGGTTTATACGAGCAGTACTTC. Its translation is CASSSQLRLAGGLYEQYF.

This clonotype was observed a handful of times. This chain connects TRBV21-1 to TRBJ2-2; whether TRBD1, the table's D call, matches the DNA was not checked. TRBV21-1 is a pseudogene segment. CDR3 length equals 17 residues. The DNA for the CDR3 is TGTGCCAGCAGCAAGCGCGGACGCCCCGATGGCACCGGGGAGCTGTTTTTT. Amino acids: CASSKRGRPDGTGELFF.

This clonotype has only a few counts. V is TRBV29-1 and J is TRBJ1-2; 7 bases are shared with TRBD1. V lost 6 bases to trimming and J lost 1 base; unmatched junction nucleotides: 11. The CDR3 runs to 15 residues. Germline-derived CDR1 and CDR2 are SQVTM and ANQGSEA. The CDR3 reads CSVQLRDSSNYGYTF. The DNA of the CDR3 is TGCAGCGTCCAACTCCGGGACAGCAGTAACTATGGCTACACCTTC.

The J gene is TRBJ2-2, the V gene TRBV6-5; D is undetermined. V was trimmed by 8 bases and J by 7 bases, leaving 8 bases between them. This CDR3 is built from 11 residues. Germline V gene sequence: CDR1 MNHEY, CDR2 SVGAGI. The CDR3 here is CASRKGGELFF. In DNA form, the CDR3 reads TGTGCCAGCCGGAAGGGCGGGGAGCTGTTTTTT.

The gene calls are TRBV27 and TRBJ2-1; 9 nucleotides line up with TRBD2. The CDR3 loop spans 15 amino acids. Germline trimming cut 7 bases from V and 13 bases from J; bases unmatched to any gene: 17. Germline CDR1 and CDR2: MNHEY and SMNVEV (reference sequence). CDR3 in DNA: TGTGCCAGCATGTGGATGGCGGGAGGGCAGTTGCGACAGTTCTTC. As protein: CASMWMAGGQLRQFF.

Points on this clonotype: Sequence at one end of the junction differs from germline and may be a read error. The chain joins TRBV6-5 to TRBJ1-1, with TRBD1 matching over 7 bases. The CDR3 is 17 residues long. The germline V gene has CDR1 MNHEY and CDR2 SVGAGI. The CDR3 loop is CASTYYIQGGTDTEAFF. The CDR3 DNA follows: TGTGCCAGCACTTACTACATCCAGGGGGGGACCGACACTGAAGCTTTCTTT.

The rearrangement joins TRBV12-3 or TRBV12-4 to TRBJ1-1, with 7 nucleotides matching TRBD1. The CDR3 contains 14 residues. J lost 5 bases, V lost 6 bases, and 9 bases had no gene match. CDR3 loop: CASSDRDSRTEAFF. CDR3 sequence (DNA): TGTGCCAGCAGCGACAGGGACAGTAGGACTGAAGCTTTCTTT.

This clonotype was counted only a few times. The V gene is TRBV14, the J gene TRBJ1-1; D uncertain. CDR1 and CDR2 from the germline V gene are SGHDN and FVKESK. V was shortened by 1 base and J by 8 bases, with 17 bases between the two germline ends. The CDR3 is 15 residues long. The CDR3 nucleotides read TGTGCCAGCAGCCAAGGTCAGCTGCCGCAGAAAGAAGCTTTCTTT. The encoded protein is CASSQGQLPQKEAFF. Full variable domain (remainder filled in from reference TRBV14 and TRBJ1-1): EAGVTQFPSHSVIEKGQTVTLRCDPISGHDNLYWYRRVMGKEIKFLLHFVKESKQDESGMPNNRFLAERTGGTYSTLKVQPAELEDSGVYFCASSQGQLPQKEAFFGQGTRLTVV.

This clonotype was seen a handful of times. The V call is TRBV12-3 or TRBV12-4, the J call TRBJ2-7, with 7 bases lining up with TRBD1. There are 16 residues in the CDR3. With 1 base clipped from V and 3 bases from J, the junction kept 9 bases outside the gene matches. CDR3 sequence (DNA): TGTGCCAGCAGTTTAGGGGGACAGTCATTACACTACGAGCAGTACTTC. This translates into CASSLGGQSLHYEQYF.

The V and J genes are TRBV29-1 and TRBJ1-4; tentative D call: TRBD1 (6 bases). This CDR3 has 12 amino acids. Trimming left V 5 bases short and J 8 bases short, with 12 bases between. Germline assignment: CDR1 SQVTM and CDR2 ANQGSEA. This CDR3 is CSVWAGDEKLFF. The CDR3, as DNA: TGCAGCGTTTGGGCAGGGGACGAAAAACTGTTTTTT.

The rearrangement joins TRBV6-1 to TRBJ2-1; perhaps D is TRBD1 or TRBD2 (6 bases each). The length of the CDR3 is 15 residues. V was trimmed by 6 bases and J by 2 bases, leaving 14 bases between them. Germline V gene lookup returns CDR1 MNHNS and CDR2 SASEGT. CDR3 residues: CASSLGGITYNEQFF. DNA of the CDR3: TGTGCCAGCAGCCTAGGGGGGATCACCTACAATGAGCAGTTCTTC.

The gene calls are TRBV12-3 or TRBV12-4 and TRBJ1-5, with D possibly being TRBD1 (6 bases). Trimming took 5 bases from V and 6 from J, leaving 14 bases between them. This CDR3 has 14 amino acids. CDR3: CASSPTGGSQPQHF. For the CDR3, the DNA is TGTGCCAGCAGTCCCACGGGGGGCTCTCAGCCCCAGCATTTT.

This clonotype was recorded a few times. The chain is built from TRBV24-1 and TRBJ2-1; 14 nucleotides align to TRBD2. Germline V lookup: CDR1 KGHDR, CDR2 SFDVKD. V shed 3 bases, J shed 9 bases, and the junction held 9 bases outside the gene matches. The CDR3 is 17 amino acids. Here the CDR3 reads CATSDPGTSGSSLEQFF. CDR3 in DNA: TGTGCCACCAGTGATCCCGGGACTAGCGGGAGTAGTCTTGAGCAGTTCTTC.

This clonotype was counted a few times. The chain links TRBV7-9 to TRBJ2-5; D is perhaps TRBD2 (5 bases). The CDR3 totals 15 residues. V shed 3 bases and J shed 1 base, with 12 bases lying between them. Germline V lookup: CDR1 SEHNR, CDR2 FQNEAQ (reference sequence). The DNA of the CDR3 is TGTGCCAGCAGCTTCGTAGCTAGCTTCCAAGAGACCCAGTACTTC. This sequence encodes CASSFVASFQETQYF.

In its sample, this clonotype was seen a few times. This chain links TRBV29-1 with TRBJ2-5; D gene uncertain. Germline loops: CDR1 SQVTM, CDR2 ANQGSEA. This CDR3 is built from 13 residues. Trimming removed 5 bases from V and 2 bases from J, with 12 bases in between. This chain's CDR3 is CSVQKKLQETQYF. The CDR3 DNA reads TGCAGCGTTCAGAAGAAACTTCAAGAGACCCAGTACTTC.